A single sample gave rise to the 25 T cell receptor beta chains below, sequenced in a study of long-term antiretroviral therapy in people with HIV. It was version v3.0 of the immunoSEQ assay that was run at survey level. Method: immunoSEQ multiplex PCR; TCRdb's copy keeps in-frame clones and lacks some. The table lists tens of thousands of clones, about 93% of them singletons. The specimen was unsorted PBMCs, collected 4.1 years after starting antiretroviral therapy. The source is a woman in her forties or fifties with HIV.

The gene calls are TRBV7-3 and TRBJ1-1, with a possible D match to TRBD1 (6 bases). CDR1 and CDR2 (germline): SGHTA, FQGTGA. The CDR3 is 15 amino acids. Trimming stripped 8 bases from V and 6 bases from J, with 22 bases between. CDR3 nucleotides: TGTGCCAGCGATGAAGAGGGGGTCTTGGTCGCTGAAGCTTTCTTT. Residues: CASDEEGVLVAEAFF.

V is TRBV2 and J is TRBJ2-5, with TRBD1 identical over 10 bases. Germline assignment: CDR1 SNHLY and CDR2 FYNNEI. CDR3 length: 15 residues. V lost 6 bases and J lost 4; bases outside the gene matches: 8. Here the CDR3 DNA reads TGTGCCAGCAGGGCCGACAGGGGGCGGGTAGAGACCCAGTACTTC. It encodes CASRADRGRVETQYF.

The CDR3 here is CASSIRDSYGYTF. The CDR3, as DNA: TGTGCCAGTAGTATAAGGGACAGCTATGGCTACACCTTC. This chain joins TRBV19 and TRBJ1-2, with TRBD1 matching 7 bases. CDR1 LNHDA and CDR2 SQIVND come from the germline V gene (reference sequence). CDR3 length: 13 amino acids. J gave up 4 bases and V 2 bases, and 1 base lay outside the gene matches. Combining the CDR3 with reference TRBV19 and TRBJ1-2 gives the whole variable domain DGGITQSPKYLFRKEGQNVTLSCEQNLNHDAMYWYRQDPGQGLRLIYYSQIVNDFQKGDIAEGYSVSREKKESFPLTVTSAQKNPTAFYLCASSIRDSYGYTFGSGTRLTVV.

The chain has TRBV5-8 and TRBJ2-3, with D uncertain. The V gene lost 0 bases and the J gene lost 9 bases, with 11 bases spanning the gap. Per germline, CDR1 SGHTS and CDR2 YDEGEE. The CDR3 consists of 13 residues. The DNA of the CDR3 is TGTGCCAGCAGCTTGGCCGCCGGTGCAACGCAGTATTTT. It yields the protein CASSLAAGATQYF.

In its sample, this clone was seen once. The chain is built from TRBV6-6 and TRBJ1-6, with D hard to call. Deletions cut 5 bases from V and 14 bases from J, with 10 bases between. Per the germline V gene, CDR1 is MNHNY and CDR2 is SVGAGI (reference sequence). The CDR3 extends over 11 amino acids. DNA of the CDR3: TGTGCCAGCAGTCCCTCAGCAACCCTCCACTTT. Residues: CASSPSATLHF.

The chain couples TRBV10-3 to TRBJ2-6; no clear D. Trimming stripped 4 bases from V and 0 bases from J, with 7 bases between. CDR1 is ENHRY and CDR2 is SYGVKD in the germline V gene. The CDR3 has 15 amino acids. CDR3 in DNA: TGTGCCATCAGTGCCGACACCTCTGGGGCCAACGTCCTGACTTTC. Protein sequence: CAISADTSGANVLTF.

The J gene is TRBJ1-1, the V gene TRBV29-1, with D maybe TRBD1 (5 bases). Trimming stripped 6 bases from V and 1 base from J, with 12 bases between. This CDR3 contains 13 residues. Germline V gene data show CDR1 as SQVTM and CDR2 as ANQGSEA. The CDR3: CSVIPTANTEAFF. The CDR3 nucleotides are TGCAGCGTAATCCCGACAGCGAACACTGAAGCTTTCTTT. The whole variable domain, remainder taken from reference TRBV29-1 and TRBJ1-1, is SAVISQKPSRDICQRGTSLTIQCQVDSQVTMMFWYRQQPGQSLTLIATANQGSEATYESGFVIDKFPISRPNLTFSTLTVSNMSPEDSSIYLCSVIPTANTEAFFGQGTRLTVV.

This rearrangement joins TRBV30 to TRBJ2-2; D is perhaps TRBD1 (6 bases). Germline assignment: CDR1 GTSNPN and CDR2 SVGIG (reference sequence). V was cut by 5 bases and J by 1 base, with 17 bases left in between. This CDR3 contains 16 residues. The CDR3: CAWRSRGPGNTGELFF. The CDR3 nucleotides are TGTGCCTGGCGTTCCAGGGGCCCGGGGAACACCGGGGAGCTGTTTTTT.

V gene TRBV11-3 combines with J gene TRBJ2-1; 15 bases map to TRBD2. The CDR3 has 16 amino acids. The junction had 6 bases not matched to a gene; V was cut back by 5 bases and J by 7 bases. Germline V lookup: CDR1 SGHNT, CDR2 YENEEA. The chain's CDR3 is CASSGRTSGGGNEQFF. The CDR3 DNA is TGTGCCAGCAGCGGACGGACTAGCGGGGGGGGGAATGAGCAGTTCTTC.

DNA for the CDR3: TGTGCCAGCGGAGACGTAGTCGATACGCAGTATTTT. Its protein product is CASGDVVDTQYF. The rearrangement links TRBV6-5 to TRBJ2-3, with D uncertain. The CDR3 runs 12 residues. V was trimmed by 8 bases and J by 6 bases, leaving 12 bases between them. Germline V gives CDR1 MNHEY, CDR2 SVGAGI.

CDR3: CASSLTGGAVYGYTF. CDR3 in DNA: TGTGCCAGCAGCTTGACGGGGGGCGCGGTCTATGGCTACACCTTC. The chain uses TRBV5-5 and TRBJ1-2; maybe TRBD1 (6 bases). The V end lost 1 base, the J end lost 4 bases, and 14 bases lay between the germline ends. CDR1 and CDR2 from the germline V gene are SGHKS and YYEKEE (reference sequence). This CDR3 is built from 15 residues.

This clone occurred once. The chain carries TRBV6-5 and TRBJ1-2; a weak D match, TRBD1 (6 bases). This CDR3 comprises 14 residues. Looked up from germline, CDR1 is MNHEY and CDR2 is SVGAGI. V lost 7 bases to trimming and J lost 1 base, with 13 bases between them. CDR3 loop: CASTKLDSNYGYTF. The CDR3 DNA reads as TGTGCCAGCACCAAACTGGACAGTAACTATGGCTACACCTTC.

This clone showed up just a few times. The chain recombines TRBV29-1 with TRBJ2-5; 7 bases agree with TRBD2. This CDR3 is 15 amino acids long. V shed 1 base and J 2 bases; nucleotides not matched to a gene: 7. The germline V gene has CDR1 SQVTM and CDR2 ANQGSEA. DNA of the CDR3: TGCAGCGTTGAAGCCGACCGGGACTATCAAGAGACCCAGTACTTC. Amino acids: CSVEADRDYQETQYF.

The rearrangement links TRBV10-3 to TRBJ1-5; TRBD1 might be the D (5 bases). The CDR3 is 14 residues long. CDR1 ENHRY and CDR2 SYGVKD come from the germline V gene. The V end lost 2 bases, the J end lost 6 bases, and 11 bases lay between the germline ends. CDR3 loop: CAISEGQGGQPQHF. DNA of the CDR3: TGTGCCATCAGTGAGGGCCAGGGCGGTCAGCCCCAGCATTTT.

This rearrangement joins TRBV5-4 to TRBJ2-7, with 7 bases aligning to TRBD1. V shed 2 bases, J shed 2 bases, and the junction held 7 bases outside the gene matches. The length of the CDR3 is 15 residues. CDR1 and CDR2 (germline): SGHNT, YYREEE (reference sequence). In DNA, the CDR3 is TGTGCCAGCAGCTTAGGGGGCTCGGAGGCCTACGAGCAGTACTTC. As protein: CASSLGGSEAYEQYF.

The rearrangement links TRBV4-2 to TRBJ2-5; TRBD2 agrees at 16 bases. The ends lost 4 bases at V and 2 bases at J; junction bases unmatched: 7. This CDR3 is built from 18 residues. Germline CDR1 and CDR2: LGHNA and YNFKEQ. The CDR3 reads CASSLGTSGGAVQETQYF. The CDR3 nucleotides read TGTGCCAGCAGCCTGGGGACTAGCGGGGGGGCAGTACAAGAGACCCAGTACTTC.

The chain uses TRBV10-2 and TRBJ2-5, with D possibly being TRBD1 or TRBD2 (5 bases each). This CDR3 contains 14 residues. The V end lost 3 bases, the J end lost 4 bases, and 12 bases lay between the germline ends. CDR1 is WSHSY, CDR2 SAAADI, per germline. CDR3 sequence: CASSDPGTPETQYF. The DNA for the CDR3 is TGCGCCAGCAGTGACCCCGGGACCCCAGAGACCCAGTACTTC.

The CDR3 is CASRFLAGGPTDTQYF. As DNA, the CDR3 is TGCGCCAGCCGTTTTTTAGCGGGGGGGCCTACAGATACGCAGTATTTT. The gene calls are TRBV5-1 and TRBJ2-3; TRBD2 aligns across 11 bases. The CDR3 is made up of 16 amino acids. V was clipped by 7 bases and J by 3 bases; unmatched bases: 10. In germline, CDR1 is SGHRS, CDR2 YFSETQ.

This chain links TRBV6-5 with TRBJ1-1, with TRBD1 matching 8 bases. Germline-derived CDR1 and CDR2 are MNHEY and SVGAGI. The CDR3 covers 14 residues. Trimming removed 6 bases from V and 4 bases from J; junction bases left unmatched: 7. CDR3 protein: CASRITGGSTEAFF. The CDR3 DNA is TGTGCCAGCAGGATAACAGGGGGGTCCACTGAAGCTTTCTTT.

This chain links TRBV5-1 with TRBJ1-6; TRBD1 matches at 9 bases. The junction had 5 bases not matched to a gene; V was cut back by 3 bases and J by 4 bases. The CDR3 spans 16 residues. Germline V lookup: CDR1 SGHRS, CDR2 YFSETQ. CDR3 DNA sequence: TGCGCCAGCAGCTGGGGACAGGGAGGATATAATTCACCCCTCCACTTT. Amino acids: CASSWGQGGYNSPLHF.

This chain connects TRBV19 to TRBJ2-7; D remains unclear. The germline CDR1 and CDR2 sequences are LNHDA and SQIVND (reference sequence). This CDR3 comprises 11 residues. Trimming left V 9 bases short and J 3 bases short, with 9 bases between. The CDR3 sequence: CASQGYYEQYF. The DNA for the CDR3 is TGTGCCAGCCAAGGTTACTACGAGCAGTACTTC.

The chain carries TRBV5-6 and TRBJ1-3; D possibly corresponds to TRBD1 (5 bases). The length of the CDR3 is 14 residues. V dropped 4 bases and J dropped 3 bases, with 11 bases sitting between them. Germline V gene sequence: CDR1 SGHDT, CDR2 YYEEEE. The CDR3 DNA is TGTGCCAGCAGCCTAACAGGCAGTGGAAACACCATATATTTT. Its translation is CASSLTGSGNTIYF.

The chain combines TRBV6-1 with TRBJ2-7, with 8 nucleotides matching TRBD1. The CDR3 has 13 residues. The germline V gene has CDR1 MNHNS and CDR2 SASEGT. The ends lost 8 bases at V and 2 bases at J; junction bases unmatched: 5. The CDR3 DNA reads TGTGCCAGCGGACAGGGCCCCACCTACGAGCAGTACTTC. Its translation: CASGQGPTYEQYF.

CDR3 bases: TGCGCCAGCAGCCCGGAAGGGGTCTACAATGAGCAGTTCTTC. Residues: CASSPEGVYNEQFF. This sequence joins TRBV5-1 and TRBJ2-1, with D perhaps matching TRBD1 (5 bases). This CDR3 region has 14 residues. Germline CDR1 SGHRS, CDR2 YFSETQ. Trimming removed 4 bases from V and 3 bases from J, with 11 bases in between.

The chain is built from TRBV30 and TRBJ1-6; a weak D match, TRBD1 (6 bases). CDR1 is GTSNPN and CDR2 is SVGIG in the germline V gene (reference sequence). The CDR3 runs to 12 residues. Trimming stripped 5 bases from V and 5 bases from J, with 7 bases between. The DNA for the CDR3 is TGTGCCTGGGACAGGCATAATTCACCCCTCCACTTT. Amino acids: CAWDRHNSPLHF.